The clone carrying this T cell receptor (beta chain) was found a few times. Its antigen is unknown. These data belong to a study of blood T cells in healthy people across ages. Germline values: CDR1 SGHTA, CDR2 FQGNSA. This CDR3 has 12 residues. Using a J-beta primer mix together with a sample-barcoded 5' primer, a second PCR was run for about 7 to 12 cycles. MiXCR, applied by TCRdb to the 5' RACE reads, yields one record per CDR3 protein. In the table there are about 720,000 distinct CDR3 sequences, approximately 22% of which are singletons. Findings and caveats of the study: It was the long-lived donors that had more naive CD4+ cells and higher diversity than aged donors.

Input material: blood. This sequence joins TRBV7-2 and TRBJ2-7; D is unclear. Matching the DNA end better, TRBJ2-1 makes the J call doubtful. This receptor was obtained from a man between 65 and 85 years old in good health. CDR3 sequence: CASSSSTYEQFF. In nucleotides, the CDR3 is TGTGCCAGCAGCTCCTCGACTTATGAGCAGTTCTTC.